This entry is about one T cell receptor beta chain. This CDR3 is built from 15 residues. V was pared by 4 bases and J by 0 bases, with 13 bases between. The V gene's germline CDR1 is SGDLS and CDR2 YYNGEE. This record comes from a study of control samples from healthy donors and cancer patients. The data were produced by immunoSEQ multiplex PCR, yet TCRdb's version contains in-frame clones alone and is incomplete. This sample has 100,000 to 130,000 clones; around four fifths occur once, and the top ten carry 5% to 8.5%. Specimen: blood. The rearrangement links TRBV9 to TRBJ1-1; TRBD1 is a possible D gene (5 bases). This receptor was identified in a man aged 18-30 years in good health. The CDR3 sequence: CASSPLGQMNTEAFF. For the CDR3, the DNA is TGTGCCAGCAGCCCCCTTGGACAAATGAACACTGAAGCTTTCTTT.